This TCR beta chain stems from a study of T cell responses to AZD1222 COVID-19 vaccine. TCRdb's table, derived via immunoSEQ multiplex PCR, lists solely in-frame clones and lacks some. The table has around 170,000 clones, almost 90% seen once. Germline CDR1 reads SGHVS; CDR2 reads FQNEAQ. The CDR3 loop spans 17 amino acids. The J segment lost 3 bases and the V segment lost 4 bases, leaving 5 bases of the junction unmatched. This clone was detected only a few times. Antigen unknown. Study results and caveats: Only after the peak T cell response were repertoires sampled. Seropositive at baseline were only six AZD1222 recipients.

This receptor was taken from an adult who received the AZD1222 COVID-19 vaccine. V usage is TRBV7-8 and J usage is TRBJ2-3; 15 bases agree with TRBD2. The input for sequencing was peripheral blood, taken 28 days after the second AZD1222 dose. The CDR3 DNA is TGTGCCAGCAGCTCCCGGACTAGCGGGGGGGCAACAGATACGCAGTATTTT. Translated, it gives CASSSRTSGGATDTQYF. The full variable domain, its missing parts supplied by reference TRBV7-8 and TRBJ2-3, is GAGVSQSPRYKVAKRGQDVALRCDPISGHVSLFWYQQALGQGPEFLTYFQNEAQLDKSGLPSDRFFAERPEGSVSTLKIQRTQQEDSAVYLCASSSRTSGGATDTQYFGPGTRLTVL.